The next 25 T cell receptor beta chains were all read from a single sample in a study of T cells in tuberculosis. The assay was immunoSEQ multiplex PCR, and TCRdb's table has in-frame clones only and misses some. Of tens of thousands of clones listed, 90% to 95% are singletons. Time point in this sample: new active TB diagnosis, blood taken before or within 7 days of starting treatment. Sequences were derived from PBMCs, sampled at tuberculosis diagnosis. The receptor set was obtained from an adult with tuberculosis.

The chain carries TRBV7-9 and TRBJ2-7, with D maybe TRBD2 (5 bases). The length of the CDR3 is 14 residues. V lost 5 bases and J 2 bases, leaving 13 bases between the germline ends. Germline lookup yields CDR1 SEHNR and CDR2 FQNEAQ (reference sequence). CDR3 coding DNA: TGTGCCAGCAGCACCCCGGACGGGACCTACGAGCAGTACTTC. Translation gives CASSTPDGTYEQYF.

This clone was counted between two and nine times. This rearrangement joins TRBV5-1 to TRBJ2-7, with 8 positions matching TRBD2. The V and J ends lost 1 base and 0 bases, in that order; junction bases with no gene match: 3. CDR3 size: 15 residues. Looked up from germline, CDR1 is SGHRS and CDR2 is YFSETQ. CDR3 bases: TGCGCCAGCAGCTTGTCCGGGACTAGCTCCTACGAGCAGTACTTC. Translated: CASSLSGTSSYEQYF.

The table lists this clone with a few counts. The genes are TRBV11-3 and TRBJ2-5; 11 bases fit TRBD1. J gave up 4 bases and V 2 bases, and 12 bases lay outside the gene matches. Germline loops: CDR1 SGHNT, CDR2 YENEEA. This CDR3 contains 18 residues. CDR3 amino acids: CASSLTVRGQGARETQYF. The CDR3 region has the DNA TGTGCCAGCAGCTTAACAGTGCGTGGACAGGGGGCAAGAGAGACCCAGTACTTC.

This CDR3 is CASGLVSYTEAFF. The CDR3 nucleotides read TGTGCTAGTGGTTTGGTAAGCTACACTGAAGCTTTCTTT. The chain employs TRBV12-5 and TRBJ1-1, with D uncertain. This CDR3 is 13 amino acids long. V shed 0 bases and J shed 3 bases, with 5 bases lying between them. In germline, CDR1 is LGHNT, CDR2 FRNRAP.

The genes are TRBV13 and TRBJ2-1, with 10 positions matching TRBD2. V trimming: 8 bases; J trimming: 8 bases; junction bases outside the gene matches: 6. Germline values: CDR1 PRHDT, CDR2 FYEKMQ (reference sequence). The CDR3 consists of 13 residues. The DNA of the CDR3 is TGTGCCAGCGGGCTAGCGGGAGCCGATGAGCAGTTCTTC. The encoded protein is CASGLAGADEQFF.

The chain couples TRBV7-9 to TRBJ2-1; D unresolved. CDR3 length: 13 residues. Germline V CDR1 and CDR2: SEHNR, FQNEAQ (reference sequence). With 5 bases removed from V and 10 bases from J, the gap between germline ends came to 15 bases. The CDR3 DNA reads as TGTGCCAGCAGCCAAGCCCATCCGTTCGAGCAGTTCTTC. Residues: CASSQAHPFEQFF.

This clone was detected only once. V gene TRBV30 combines with J gene TRBJ1-1; D unresolved. The CDR3 is 13 amino acids. Looked up from germline, CDR1 is GTSNPN and CDR2 is SVGIG (reference sequence). V lost 3 bases, J lost 0 bases, and 8 bases lay in between. Here the CDR3 DNA reads TGTGCCTGGAGCCTTAAGCTGAACACTGAAGCTTTCTTT. Protein product: CAWSLKLNTEAFF.

V and J are TRBV19 and TRBJ2-4, with TRBD2 as a possible D gene (6 bases). Trimming took off 7 bases at V and 3 bases at J, with 19 bases between the two ends. From germline, CDR1 is LNHDA and CDR2 SQIVND (reference sequence). There are 16 residues in the CDR3. The CDR3 loop is CASTGGGYRVKNIQYF. The DNA for the CDR3 is TGTGCCAGTACCGGGGGTGGGTACAGAGTCAAAAACATTCAGTACTTC.

This clone showed up just a few times. The V call is TRBV30, the J call TRBJ1-1; D gene ambiguous. CDR3 length: 11 residues. Germline CDR1 is GTSNPN and CDR2 is SVGIG (reference sequence). Deletions cut 0 bases from V and 4 bases from J, with 3 bases between. CDR3 in amino acids: CAWSVSTEAFF. For the CDR3, the DNA is TGTGCCTGGAGTGTCTCCACTGAAGCTTTCTTT.

The chain uses TRBV5-4 and TRBJ2-2; TRBD1 agrees at 8 bases. V gave up 2 bases and J gave up 4 bases; unmatched junction bases: 4. Germline CDR1 SGHNT, CDR2 YYREEE (reference sequence). The CDR3 is made up of 15 amino acids. CDR3 coding DNA: TGTGCCAGCAGCTTCTCTACAGGGGGCACCGGGGAGCTGTTTTTT. This sequence encodes CASSFSTGGTGELFF.

The V call is TRBV19, the J call TRBJ2-3; TRBD1 aligns across 10 bases. CDR3 length: 13 amino acids. Per germline, CDR1 LNHDA and CDR2 SQIVND (reference sequence). V lost 9 bases and J lost 1; bases outside the gene matches: 1. In DNA form, the CDR3 reads TGTGCCAGCGGACAGGGGGGCACAGATACGCAGTATTTT. Translation gives CASGQGGTDTQYF.

This rearrangement joins TRBV2 to TRBJ2-5; D perhaps matches TRBD2 (6 bases). V was cut by 7 bases and J by 10 bases, with 13 bases left in between. Per the germline V gene, CDR1 is SNHLY and CDR2 is FYNNEI. The CDR3 spans 11 residues. The CDR3 region has the DNA TGTGCCAGCATGACGGGACTTGACCAGTACTTC. Protein: CASMTGLDQYF.

This chain joins TRBV6-5 and TRBJ1-1, with D perhaps TRBD1 (6 bases). Germline V lookup: CDR1 MNHEY, CDR2 SVGAGI. The CDR3 runs 16 residues. Trimming took 0 bases from V and 1 from J, leaving 12 bases between them. CDR3 loop: CASSYSFQGTNTEAFF. DNA for the CDR3: TGTGCCAGCAGTTACTCGTTCCAGGGGACGAACACTGAAGCTTTCTTT.

V is TRBV19 and J is TRBJ2-2; 9 bases are shared with TRBD2. The CDR3 consists of 16 residues. V shed 6 bases and J 5 bases; nucleotides not matched to a gene: 10. Germline V gene lookup returns CDR1 LNHDA and CDR2 SQIVND (reference sequence). The CDR3, as DNA: TGTGCCAGTAGGACAACGAGGACTAGCGTTACCGGGGAGCTGTTTTTT. Protein product: CASRTTRTSVTGELFF.

The J gene is TRBJ2-7, the V gene TRBV28; a weak D match, TRBD2 (6 bases). CDR3 length: 10 residues. V lost 4 bases and J lost 11, with 9 bases in between. Germline CDR1 is MDHEN and CDR2 is SYDVKM. In DNA form, the CDR3 reads TGTGCCAGCAGTTCCCGGGAGAAGTACTTC. As protein: CASSSREKYF.

To note about this clone: The junction departs from the called germline gene at one end, perhaps through a read error. This chain links TRBV7-7 with TRBJ2-2, with D unclear. CDR1 and CDR2 from the germline V gene are SSHAT and FNYEAQ (reference sequence). The CDR3 is made up of 17 amino acids. In DNA, the CDR3 is TGTGCTAGCAGCTCCTCCATGGTAGGCGGTGCCACCGGGGAGCTGTTTTTT. It is translated as CASSSSMVGGATGELFF.

The count of this clone is one. The chain has TRBV25-1 and TRBJ2-3; D remains unclear. V lost 1 base and J lost 0, with 8 bases in between. This CDR3 contains 15 residues. In germline, CDR1 is MGHDK, CDR2 SYGVNS. The CDR3 reads CASSESGRSTDTQYF. The CDR3 DNA reads as TGTGCCAGCAGTGAATCCGGCAGGAGCACAGATACGCAGTATTTT. Complete variable domain (other parts from reference TRBV25-1 and TRBJ2-3): EADIYQTPRYLVIGTGKKITLECSQTMGHDKMYWYQQDPGMELHLIHYSYGVNSTEKGDLSSESTVSRIRTEHFPLTLESARPSHTSQYLCASSESGRSTDTQYFGPGTRLTVL.

This chain joins TRBV5-4 and TRBJ2-3; D gene unclear. Germline V gene data show CDR1 as SGHNT and CDR2 as YYREEE (reference sequence). The CDR3 loop spans 14 amino acids. Trimming took 5 bases from V and 1 from J, leaving 11 bases between them. CDR3 region: CASSLPSGTDTQYF. The DNA of the CDR3 is TGTGCCAGCAGTCTCCCCAGCGGCACAGATACGCAGTATTTT.

This chain links TRBV2 with TRBJ2-2; TRBD1 matches 8 bases. The CDR3 contains 16 residues. Germline values: CDR1 SNHLY, CDR2 FYNNEI. Trimming removed 4 bases from V and 4 bases from J; junction bases left unmatched: 8. As DNA, the CDR3 is TGTGCCAGCAGTGTCGAATCCAGGGGGCTCACCGGGGAGCTGTTTTTT. Translated: CASSVESRGLTGELFF.

J is TRBJ1-2 and V is TRBV5-1; D is uncertain. The V end lost 5 bases, the J end lost 8 bases, and 16 bases lay between the germline ends. Germline values: CDR1 SGHRS, CDR2 YFSETQ. There are 13 residues in the CDR3. The CDR3, as DNA: TGCGCCAGCAGACCCGGGTCCCTACAAGGCTACACCTTC. It codes for CASRPGSLQGYTF.

This clone was observed once. The V and J genes are TRBV6-6 and TRBJ2-1, with TRBD2 matching 15 bases. The CDR3 is 16 amino acids. V gave up 6 bases and J gave up 4 bases; unmatched junction bases: 4. CDR1 MNHNY and CDR2 SVGAGI come from the germline V gene (reference sequence). CDR3 amino acids: CASSSGLAGGYNEQFF. DNA for the CDR3: TGTGCCAGCAGCTCCGGACTAGCGGGAGGGTACAATGAGCAGTTCTTC.

This clone was observed once. The chain couples TRBV19 to TRBJ1-5; unclear D gene. This CDR3 contains 12 residues. The germline V gene encodes CDR1 LNHDA and CDR2 SQIVND (reference sequence). Trimming took 8 bases from V and 0 from J, leaving 5 bases between them. The CDR3 coding sequence is TGTGCCAGTCAGTATAGCAATCAGCCCCAGCATTTT. It translates to CASQYSNQPQHF. Supplemented by reference TRBV19 and TRBJ1-5, the full variable domain reads DGGITQSPKYLFRKEGQNVTLSCEQNLNHDAMYWYRQDPGQGLRLIYYSQIVNDFQKGDIAEGYSVSREKKESFPLTVTSAQKNPTAFYLCASQYSNQPQHFGDGTRLSIL.

V is TRBV5-6 and J is TRBJ2-5; a weak D match, TRBD2 (5 bases). The CDR3 covers 14 residues. Germline V gives CDR1 SGHDT, CDR2 YYEEEE. V gave up 0 bases and J gave up 4 bases, with 10 bases separating them. CDR3 DNA: TGTGCCAGCAGCTTGGCCAGTGGAGGAGAGACCCAGTACTTC. This codes for CASSLASGGETQYF.

This chain joins TRBV5-4 and TRBJ2-1; D might be TRBD1 (6 bases). Germline CDR1 SGHNT, CDR2 YYREEE (reference sequence). The CDR3 runs to 14 residues. The V end was cut by 2 bases, the J end by 6 bases, with 12 bases between. The CDR3 is CASSFKGHLNEQFF. The CDR3 bases are TGTGCCAGCAGCTTCAAGGGACACCTCAATGAGCAGTTCTTC.

This sequence joins TRBV29-1 and TRBJ1-2; 11 bases match TRBD1. Germline CDR1 reads SQVTM; CDR2 reads ANQGSEA. V trimming: 1 base; J trimming: 4 bases; junction bases outside the gene matches: 2. CDR3 size: 14 residues. CDR3 DNA: TGCAGCGTTGAAGGCGGGACAGGGGGCTATGGCTACACCTTC. Amino acid sequence: CSVEGGTGGYGYTF. The full variable domain, completed using reference TRBV29-1 and TRBJ1-2, is SAVISQKPSRDICQRGTSLTIQCQVDSQVTMMFWYRQQPGQSLTLIATANQGSEATYESGFVIDKFPISRPNLTFSTLTVSNMSPEDSSIYLCSVEGGTGGYGYTFGSGTRLTVV.